What follows describes a single T cell receptor beta chain. These data belong to a study of graft-versus-host responses after intestinal transplantation. Whole-study context: Recipients obtained multivisceral, liver-intestinal, or isolated intestinal transplants. Tacrolimus plus steroids were given to all recipients for roughly 3 years, preceded by anti-thymocyte globulin induction.

Sequencing used immunoSEQ multiplex PCR; TCRdb keeps in-frame clones, though not all of them. Of about 6,900 clones in the sample, roughly 25% were seen once. Responder cells labeled with CFSE (200,000) were co-plated with irradiated stimulator cells labeled with violet dye (200,000). CDR1 and CDR2 (germline): MNHEY, SVGAGI. V lost 2 bases, J lost 6 bases, and 14 bases lay in between. CDR3 length equals 15 residues. Study-wide points: Early post-transplant falls in HvG clones accompanied the peak levels of circulating GvH clones.

V is TRBV6-5 and J is TRBJ1-5, with a weak D call TRBD1 (5 bases). The sample consisted of alloreactive CD4+ T cells from a mixed lymphocyte reaction culture, taken before transplantation. Regarding subset: CFSE-low proliferating T cells sorted from roughly 6-day pre-transplant mixed lymphocyte reaction (GvH or HvG direction). This TCR was recovered from a human patient who was an organ donor for intestinal transplantation. CDR3 in amino acids: CASSYPQGLFQPQHF. Here the CDR3 DNA reads TGTGCCAGCAGTTACCCCCAGGGTCTTTTTCAGCCCCAGCATTTT.